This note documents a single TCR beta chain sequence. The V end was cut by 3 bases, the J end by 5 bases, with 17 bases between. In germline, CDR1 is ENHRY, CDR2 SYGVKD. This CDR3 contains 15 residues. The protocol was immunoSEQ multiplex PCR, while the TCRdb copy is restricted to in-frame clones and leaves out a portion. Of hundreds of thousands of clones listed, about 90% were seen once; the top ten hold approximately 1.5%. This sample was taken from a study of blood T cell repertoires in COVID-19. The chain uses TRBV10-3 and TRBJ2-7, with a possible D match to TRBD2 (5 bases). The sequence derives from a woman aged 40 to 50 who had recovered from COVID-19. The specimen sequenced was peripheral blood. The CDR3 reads CAISDPRQRVHEQYF. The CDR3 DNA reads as TGTGCCATCAGTGACCCCAGGCAGAGGGTCCACGAGCAGTACTTC.